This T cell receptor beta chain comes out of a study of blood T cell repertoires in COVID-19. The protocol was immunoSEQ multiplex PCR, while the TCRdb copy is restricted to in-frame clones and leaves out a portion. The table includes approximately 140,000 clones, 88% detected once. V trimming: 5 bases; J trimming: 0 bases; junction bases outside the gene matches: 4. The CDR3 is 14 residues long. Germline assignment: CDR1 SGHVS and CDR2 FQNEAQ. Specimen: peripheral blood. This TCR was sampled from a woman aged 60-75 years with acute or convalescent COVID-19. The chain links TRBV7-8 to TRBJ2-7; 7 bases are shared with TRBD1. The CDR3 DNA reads TGTGCCAGCAGCACACGGACAGGCTCCTACGAGCAGTACTTC. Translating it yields CASSTRTGSYEQYF.